The present T cell receptor beta chain was sequenced within a study of beta chain features in type 1 diabetes. Study details: Patients were similar to healthy donors in age and gender (as well as in cell yields).

What was sequenced were expressed TCRB transcripts, since all of the isolated RNA had been reverse transcribed. The table came from immunoSEQ multiplex PCR; TCRdb's copy has only in-frame clones and leaves some out. The sample comprises more than 250,000 clones, about 24% of which are singletons, and 0.012% rests with the top ten. Study-wide points: Type 1 diabetes patients had fewer VDJ junction insertions and more deletions. In all four CD4+ subsets, TCRB CDR3 length was significantly, moderately reduced in type 1 diabetes. Comparison showed that naive, central memory and Treg TCRB repertoires appeared more similar among patients than among healthy donors.

Germline V gives CDR1 MDHEN, CDR2 SYDVKM. The V gene lost 4 bases and the J gene lost 5 bases, with 8 bases spanning the gap. The CDR3 has 12 amino acids. Details on this clone: What it binds is not known.

Sequencing used naive CD4+ T cells from blood. This TCR was sampled from a woman in her twenties or thirties with type 1 diabetes. The V gene is TRBV28, the J gene TRBJ1-2; D is ambiguous. CDR3 bases: TGTGCCAGCAGTTCCCCAGGTTATGGCTACACCTTC. Its protein product is CASSSPGYGYTF.